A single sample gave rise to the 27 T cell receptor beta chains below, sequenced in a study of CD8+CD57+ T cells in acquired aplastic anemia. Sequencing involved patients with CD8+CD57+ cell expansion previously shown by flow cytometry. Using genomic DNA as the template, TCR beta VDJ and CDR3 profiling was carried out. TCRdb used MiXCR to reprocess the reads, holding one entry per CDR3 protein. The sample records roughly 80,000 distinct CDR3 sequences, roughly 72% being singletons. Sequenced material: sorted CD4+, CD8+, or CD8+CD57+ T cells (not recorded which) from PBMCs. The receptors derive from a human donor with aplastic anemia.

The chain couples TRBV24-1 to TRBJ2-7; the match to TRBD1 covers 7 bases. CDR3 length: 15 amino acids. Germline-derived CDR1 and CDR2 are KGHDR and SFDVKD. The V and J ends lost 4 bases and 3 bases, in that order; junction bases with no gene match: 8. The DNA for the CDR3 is TGTGCCACCAGTGACTCGGGACAGCGATTCTACGAGCAGTACTTC. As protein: CATSDSGQRFYEQYF.

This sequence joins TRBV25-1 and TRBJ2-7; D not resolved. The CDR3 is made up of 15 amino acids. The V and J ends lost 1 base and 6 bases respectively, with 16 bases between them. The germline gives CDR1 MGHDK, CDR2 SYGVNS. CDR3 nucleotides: TGTGCCAGCAGTGAATTTGGTATAGGGCTCGGCGAGCAGTACTTC. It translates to CASSEFGIGLGEQYF.

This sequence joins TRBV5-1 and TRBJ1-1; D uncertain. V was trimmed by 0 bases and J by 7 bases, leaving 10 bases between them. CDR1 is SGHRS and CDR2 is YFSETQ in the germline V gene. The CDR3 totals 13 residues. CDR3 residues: CASSLDVDGEAFF. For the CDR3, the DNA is TGCGCCAGCAGCTTGGATGTGGACGGTGAAGCTTTCTTT.

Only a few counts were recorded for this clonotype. The CDR3 region is CASSSPDTTDTQYF. The DNA for the CDR3 is TGTGCCAGCAGCTCGCCGGACACCACAGATACGCAGTATTTT. The chain has TRBV11-2 and TRBJ2-3; a possible D gene is TRBD1 (5 bases). V lost 4 bases and J lost 2, with 10 bases in between. CDR3 length equals 14 residues. The V gene's germline CDR1 is SGHAT and CDR2 FQNNGV.

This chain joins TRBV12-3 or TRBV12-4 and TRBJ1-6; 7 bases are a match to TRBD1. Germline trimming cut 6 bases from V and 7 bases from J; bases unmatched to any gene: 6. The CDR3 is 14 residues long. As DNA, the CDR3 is TGTGCCAGCAGCCCGACAGGGCCCAATTCACCCCTCCACTTT. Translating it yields CASSPTGPNSPLHF.

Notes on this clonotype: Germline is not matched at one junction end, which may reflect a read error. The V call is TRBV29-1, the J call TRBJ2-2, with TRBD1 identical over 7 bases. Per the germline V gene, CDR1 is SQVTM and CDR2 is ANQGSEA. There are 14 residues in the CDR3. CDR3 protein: CSGETGVGTGELFF. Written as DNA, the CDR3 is TGCAGCGGTGAAACAGGGGTGGGCACCGGGGAGCTGTTTTTT.

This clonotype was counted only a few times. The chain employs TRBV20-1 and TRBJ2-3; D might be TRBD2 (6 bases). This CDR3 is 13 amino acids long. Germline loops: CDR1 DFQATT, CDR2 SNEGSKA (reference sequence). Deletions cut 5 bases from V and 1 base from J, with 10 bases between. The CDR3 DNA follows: TGCAGTGCTGGGGACTGGCGCACAGATACGCAGTATTTT. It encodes CSAGDWRTDTQYF.

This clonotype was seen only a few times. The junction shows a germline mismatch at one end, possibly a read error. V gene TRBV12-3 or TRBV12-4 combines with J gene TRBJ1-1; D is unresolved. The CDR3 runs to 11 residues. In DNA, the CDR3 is TGTGCCATCAGTGCGGGGAATGAAGCTTTCTTT. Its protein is CAISAGNEAFF.

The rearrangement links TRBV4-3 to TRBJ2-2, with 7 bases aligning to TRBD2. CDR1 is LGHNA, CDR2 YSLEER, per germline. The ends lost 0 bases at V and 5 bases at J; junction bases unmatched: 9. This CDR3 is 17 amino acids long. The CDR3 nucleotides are TGCGCCAGCAGCCAAGATCTGGGCGGGAGTGATACCGGGGAGCTGTTTTTT. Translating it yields CASSQDLGGSDTGELFF.

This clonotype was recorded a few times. CDR3: CASSRQGAYGYTF. CDR3 nucleotide sequence: TGTGCCAGCAGTCGACAGGGGGCGTATGGCTACACCTTC. The genes are TRBV7-8 and TRBJ1-2; 10 bases fit TRBD1. Trimming took 6 bases from V and 5 from J; bases not matched to a gene: 3. Germline values: CDR1 SGHVS, CDR2 FQNEAQ. This CDR3 is 13 amino acids long.

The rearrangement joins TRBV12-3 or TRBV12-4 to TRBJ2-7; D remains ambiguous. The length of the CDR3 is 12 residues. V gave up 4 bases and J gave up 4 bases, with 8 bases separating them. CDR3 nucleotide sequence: TGTGCCAGCAGTTCCCACGGATACGAGCAGTACTTC. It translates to CASSSHGYEQYF.

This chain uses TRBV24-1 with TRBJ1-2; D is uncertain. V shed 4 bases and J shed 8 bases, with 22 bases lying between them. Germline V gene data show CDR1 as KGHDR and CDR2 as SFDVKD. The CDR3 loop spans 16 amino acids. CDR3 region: CATSDPGLDHARGYTF. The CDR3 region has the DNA TGTGCCACCAGTGACCCTGGATTGGATCATGCGAGGGGCTACACCTTC.

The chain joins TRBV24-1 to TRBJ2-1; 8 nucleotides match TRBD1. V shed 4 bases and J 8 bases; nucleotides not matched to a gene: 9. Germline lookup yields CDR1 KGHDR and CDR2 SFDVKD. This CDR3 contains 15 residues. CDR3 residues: CATSDQDREFDEQFF. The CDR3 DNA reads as TGTGCCACCAGTGACCAGGACAGGGAATTTGATGAGCAGTTCTTC.

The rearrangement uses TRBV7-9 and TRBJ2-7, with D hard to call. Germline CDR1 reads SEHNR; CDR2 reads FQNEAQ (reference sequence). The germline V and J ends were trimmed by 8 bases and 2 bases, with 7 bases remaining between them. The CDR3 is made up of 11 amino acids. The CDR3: CASSWTYEQYF. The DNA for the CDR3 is TGTGCCAGCTCGTGGACCTACGAGCAGTACTTC. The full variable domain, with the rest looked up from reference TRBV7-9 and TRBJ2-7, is DTGVSQNPRHKITKRGQNVTFRCDPISEHNRLYWYRQTLGQGPEFLTYFQNEAQLEKSRLLSDRFSAERPKGSFSTLEIQRTEQGDSAMYLCASSWTYEQYFGPGTRLTVT.

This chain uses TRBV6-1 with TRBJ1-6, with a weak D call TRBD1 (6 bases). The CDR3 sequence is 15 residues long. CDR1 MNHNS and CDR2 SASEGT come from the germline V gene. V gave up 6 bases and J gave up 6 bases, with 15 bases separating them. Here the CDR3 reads CASSSTGFSNSPLHF. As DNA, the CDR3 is TGTGCCAGCAGCTCAACAGGGTTTTCTAATTCACCCCTCCACTTT.

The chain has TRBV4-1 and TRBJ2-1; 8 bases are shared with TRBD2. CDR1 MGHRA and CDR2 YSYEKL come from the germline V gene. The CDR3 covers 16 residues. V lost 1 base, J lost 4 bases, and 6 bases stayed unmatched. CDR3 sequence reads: CASSQALAGGYNEQFF. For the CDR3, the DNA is TGCGCCAGCAGCCAAGCTTTGGCGGGAGGTTACAATGAGCAGTTCTTC.

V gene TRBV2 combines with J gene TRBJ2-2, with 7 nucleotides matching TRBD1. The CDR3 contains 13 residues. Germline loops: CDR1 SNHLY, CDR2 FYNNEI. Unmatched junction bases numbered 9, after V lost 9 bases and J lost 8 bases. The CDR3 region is CASRDRRAGELFF. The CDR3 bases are TGTGCCAGTCGGGACAGACGAGCAGGGGAGCTGTTTTTT.

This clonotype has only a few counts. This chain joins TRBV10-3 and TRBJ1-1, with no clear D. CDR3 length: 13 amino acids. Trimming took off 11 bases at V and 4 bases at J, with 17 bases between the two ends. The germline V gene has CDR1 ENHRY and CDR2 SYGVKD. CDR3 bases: TGTGCCGTACAAAGGGAAGTTGGCACTGAAGCTTTCTTT. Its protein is CAVQREVGTEAFF.

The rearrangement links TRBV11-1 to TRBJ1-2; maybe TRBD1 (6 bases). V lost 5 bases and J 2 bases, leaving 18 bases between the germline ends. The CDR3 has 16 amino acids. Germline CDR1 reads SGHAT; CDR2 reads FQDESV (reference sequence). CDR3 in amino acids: CASSVIQGPLNYGYTF. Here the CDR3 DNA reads TGTGCCAGCAGCGTTATTCAGGGGCCCCTCAACTATGGCTACACCTTC.

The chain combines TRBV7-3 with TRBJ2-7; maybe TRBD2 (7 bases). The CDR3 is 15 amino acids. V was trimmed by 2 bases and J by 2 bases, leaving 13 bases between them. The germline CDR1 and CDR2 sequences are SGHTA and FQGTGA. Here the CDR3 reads CASSLQNGGPYEQYF. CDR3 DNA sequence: TGTGCCAGCAGCTTACAGAACGGGGGGCCCTACGAGCAGTACTTC.

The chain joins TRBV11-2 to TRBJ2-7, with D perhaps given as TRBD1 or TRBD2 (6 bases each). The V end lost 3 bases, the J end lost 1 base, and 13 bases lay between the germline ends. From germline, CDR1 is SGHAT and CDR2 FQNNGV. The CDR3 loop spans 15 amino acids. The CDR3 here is CASSFEGGRSYEQYF. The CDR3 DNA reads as TGTGCCAGCAGCTTCGAGGGGGGCCGGTCCTACGAGCAGTACTTC. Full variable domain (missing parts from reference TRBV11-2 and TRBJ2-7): EAGVAQSPRYKIIEKRQSVAFWCNPISGHATLYWYQQILGQGPKLLIQFQNNGVVDDSQLPKDRFSAERLKGVDSTLKIQPAKLEDSAVYLCASSFEGGRSYEQYFGPGTRLTVT.

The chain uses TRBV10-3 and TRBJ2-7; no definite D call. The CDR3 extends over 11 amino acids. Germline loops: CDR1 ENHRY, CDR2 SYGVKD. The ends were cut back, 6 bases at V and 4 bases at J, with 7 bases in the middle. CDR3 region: CAIRSQYEQYF. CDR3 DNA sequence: TGTGCCATCAGGAGCCAGTACGAGCAGTACTTC.

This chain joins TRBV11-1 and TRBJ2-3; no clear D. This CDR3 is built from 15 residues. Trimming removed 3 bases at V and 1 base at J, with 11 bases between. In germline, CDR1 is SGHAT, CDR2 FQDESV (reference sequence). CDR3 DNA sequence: TGTGCCAGCAGCTTTGCCCCAATCCGCACAGATACGCAGTATTTT. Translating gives CASSFAPIRTDTQYF.

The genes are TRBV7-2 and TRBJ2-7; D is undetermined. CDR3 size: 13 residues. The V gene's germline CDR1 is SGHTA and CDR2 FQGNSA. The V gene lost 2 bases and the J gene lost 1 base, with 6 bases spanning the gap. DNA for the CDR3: TGTGCCAGCAGCTTATCACCTTCCTACGAGCAGTACTTC. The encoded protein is CASSLSPSYEQYF.

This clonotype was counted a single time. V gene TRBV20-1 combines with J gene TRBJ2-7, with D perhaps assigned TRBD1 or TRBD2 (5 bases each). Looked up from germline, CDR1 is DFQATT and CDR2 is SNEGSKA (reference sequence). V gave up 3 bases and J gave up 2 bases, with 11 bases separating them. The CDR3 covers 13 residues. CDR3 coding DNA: TGCAGTGCTAGGGGGCTAGCTACCTACGAGCAGTACTTC. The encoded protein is CSARGLATYEQYF.

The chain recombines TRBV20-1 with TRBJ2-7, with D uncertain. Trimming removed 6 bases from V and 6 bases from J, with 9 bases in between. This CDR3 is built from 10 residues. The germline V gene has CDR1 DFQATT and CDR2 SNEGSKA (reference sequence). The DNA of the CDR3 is TGCAGTGCGGGCCGTCTCGAGCAGTACTTC. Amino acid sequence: CSAGRLEQYF.

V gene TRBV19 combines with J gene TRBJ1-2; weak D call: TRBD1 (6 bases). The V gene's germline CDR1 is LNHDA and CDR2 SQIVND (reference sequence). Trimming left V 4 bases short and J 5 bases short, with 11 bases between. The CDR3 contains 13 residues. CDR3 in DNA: TGTGCCAGTAGTACAACAGGGACTTATGGCTACACCTTC. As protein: CASSTTGTYGYTF.